These 18 T cell receptor beta chains were sequenced from one sample in a study of T cells in Graves' hyperthyroidism and ophthalmopathy. The investigators amplified TCR beta CDR3 regions from RNA transcripts. The HTBI primer set drove a first-round RT-PCR of the TCR CDR3. TCRdb reprocessed the multiplex PCR reads with MiXCR, giving one entry per CDR3 protein. The repertoire consists of roughly 740,000 distinct CDR3 sequences, with approximately 16% occurring once and the leading ten covering over 7.5%. The sample was blood. All receptors derive from a man aged 18 to 29 with Graves' hyperthyroidism.

There are a few counts of this clonotype. V and J are TRBV20-1 and TRBJ2-3; D gene ambiguous. CDR1 is DFQATT, CDR2 SNEGSKA, per germline (reference sequence). Trimming pared 6 bases from V and 2 bases from J, leaving 6 bases between. This CDR3 region has 11 residues. CDR3 amino acids: CSAISTDTQYF. The CDR3 DNA follows: TGCAGTGCCATATCCACAGATACGCAGTATTTT.

There are a few counts of this clonotype. The V and J genes are TRBV6-2 or TRBV6-3 and TRBJ2-1, with 11 bases matching TRBD2. This CDR3 contains 16 residues. The germline CDR1 and CDR2 sequences are MNHEY and SVGEGT. V dropped 8 bases and J dropped 0; count of bases not matched to a gene: 6. The CDR3 DNA reads TGTGCCAGCGTCCTGGGACTAGCGGACTCCTACAATGAGCAGTTCTTC. Translated, it gives CASVLGLADSYNEQFF.

This clonotype was counted between two and nine times. The chain employs TRBV5-1 and TRBJ2-7, with a weak D call TRBD1 (6 bases). CDR3 length: 14 amino acids. The V end was cut by 4 bases, the J end by 5 bases, with 16 bases between. From germline, CDR1 is SGHRS and CDR2 YFSETQ. CDR3 coding DNA: TGCGCCAGCAGCCCGCGACAGGCAGGGAACGAGCAGTACTTC. It specifies CASSPRQAGNEQYF.

The sample holds a few counts of this clonotype. CDR3 bases: TGTGCCAGCAGCGTAGGGGAGGGGGGCACCTACGAGCAGTACTTC. This translates into CASSVGEGGTYEQYF. J is TRBJ2-7 and V is TRBV9, with D possibly TRBD2 on 7 matching bases. Germline V CDR1 and CDR2: SGDLS, YYNGEE. Trimming pared 0 bases from V and 2 bases from J, leaving 12 bases between. The CDR3 has 15 residues.

In this sample, this clonotype turned up a few times. The chain is built from TRBV5-1 and TRBJ2-1, with 10 bases lining up with TRBD1. The V gene end was trimmed by 4 bases and the J gene end by 5 bases; junction bases not matched to a gene: 12. The germline gives CDR1 SGHRS, CDR2 YFSETQ. This CDR3 has 17 amino acids. The CDR3 nucleotides are TGCGCCAGCAGCACCTGGGGGGGACAGGGGAGAAACAATGAGCAGTTCTTC. Translating gives CASSTWGGQGRNNEQFF.

The DNA for the CDR3 is TGTGCCAGCCGTAGGGGCTCCACCTCGGATGAGCAGTTCTTC. Amino acids: CASRRGSTSDEQFF. This chain uses TRBV6-1 with TRBJ2-1, with D tentatively TRBD1 (5 bases). The germline V gene encodes CDR1 MNHNS and CDR2 SASEGT. The CDR3 has 14 amino acids. Trimming pared 8 bases from V and 8 bases from J, leaving 19 bases between.

This clonotype was seen many times. The V and J genes are TRBV12-3 or TRBV12-4 and TRBJ2-7; 9 nucleotides agree with TRBD2. CDR3 length: 14 amino acids. V was pared by 5 bases and J by 6 bases, with 8 bases of the junction left unmatched. The CDR3 loop reads CASSLSGSGSEQYF. The CDR3 region has the DNA TGTGCCAGCAGTCTTAGCGGGAGTGGATCCGAGCAGTACTTC.

This clonotype was counted ten times or more. V and J are TRBV12-3 or TRBV12-4 and TRBJ2-5; 8 nucleotides line up with TRBD2. This CDR3 has 17 amino acids. After removal of 2 bases from V and 0 bases from J, the junction contained 8 bases not matched to a gene. The CDR3: CASSLLREREYQETQYF. The DNA for the CDR3 is TGTGCCAGCAGTTTACTGCGAGAGCGGGAGTACCAAGAGACCCAGTACTTC.

In its sample, this clonotype was seen many times. This chain connects TRBV27 to TRBJ1-6; no reliable D call. The germline V gene has CDR1 MNHEY and CDR2 SMNVEV (reference sequence). There are 11 residues in the CDR3. V was cut by 4 bases and J by 14 bases, with 9 bases left in between. As DNA, the CDR3 is TGTGCCAGCAGTTCCTATACCACCCTCCACTTT. Protein sequence: CASSSYTTLHF.

This clonotype was observed a single time. A much larger clone lies a single base off, so this may be a read error. CDR3 sequence reads: CAWPQGNYGYTF. In nucleotides, the CDR3 is TGTGCCTGGCCCCAGGGTAACTATGGCTACACCTTC. V is TRBV30 and J is TRBJ1-2; perhaps TRBD1 as D (5 bases). Germline V gene data show CDR1 as GTSNPN and CDR2 as SVGIG (reference sequence). CDR3 size: 12 residues. V lost 5 bases, J lost 1 base, and 8 bases lay in between.

This clonotype was picked up a small number of times. This chain joins TRBV6-2 or TRBV6-3 and TRBJ2-1; D remains ambiguous. The CDR3 is made up of 12 amino acids. Germline V CDR1 and CDR2: MNHEY, SVGEGT. The V and J ends lost 4 bases and 7 bases respectively, with 8 bases between them. The CDR3 is CASSSQNNEQFF. In nucleotides, the CDR3 is TGTGCCAGCAGTTCCCAGAATAATGAGCAGTTCTTC.

In this sample, this clonotype turned up many times. This sequence joins TRBV20-1 and TRBJ2-7; possibly TRBD1 for D (6 bases). This CDR3 comprises 12 residues. Germline assignment: CDR1 DFQATT and CDR2 SNEGSKA (reference sequence). Trimming cost V 0 bases and J 5 bases, with 8 bases left between them. The CDR3 nucleotides read TGCAGTGCTAGAGAGGGGGCCCACGAGCAGTACTTC. Amino acids: CSAREGAHEQYF.

This clonotype was recorded a few times. The V call is TRBV9, the J call TRBJ2-7; 8 bases are shared with TRBD2. The CDR3 is 15 residues long. Per the germline V gene, CDR1 is SGDLS and CDR2 is YYNGEE. Trimming removed 0 bases from V and 5 bases from J; junction bases left unmatched: 7. CDR3 nucleotide sequence: TGTGCCAGCAGCGTAGGGTCCGGGAGGGACAACGAGCAGTACTTC. It is translated as CASSVGSGRDNEQYF.

This clonotype was picked up many times. The genes are TRBV20-1 and TRBJ2-7; D gene unclear. The CDR3 is made up of 13 amino acids. Germline CDR1 and CDR2: DFQATT and SNEGSKA (reference sequence). V lost 1 base and J lost 9, with 16 bases in between. This CDR3 is CSARGLLAGSQYF. The CDR3 region has the DNA TGCAGTGCTAGAGGGCTATTGGCAGGATCGCAGTACTTC.

This clonotype was observed at least ten times. The chain has TRBV5-4 and TRBJ2-3, with 10 nucleotides matching TRBD2. Germline CDR1 is SGHNT and CDR2 is YYREEE (reference sequence). This CDR3 is built from 20 residues. Trimming removed 3 bases from V and 0 bases from J; junction bases left unmatched: 16. DNA of the CDR3: TGTGCCAGCAGCTCCCCCCTTGGTAGCGGGAGGTCCTCTAGCACAGATACGCAGTATTTT. Its translation: CASSSPLGSGRSSSTDTQYF.

This chain joins TRBV15 and TRBJ1-2; no clear D. The CDR3 is 14 residues long. The germline V and J ends were trimmed by 3 bases and 2 bases, with 10 bases remaining between them. Germline V gene data show CDR1 as LNHNV and CDR2 as YYDKDF (reference sequence). CDR3 loop: CATSRDFPNYGYTF. The CDR3 DNA follows: TGTGCCACCAGCAGGGATTTCCCGAACTATGGCTACACCTTC.

This clonotype has at least ten counts. The chain uses TRBV28 and TRBJ2-7; 9 positions agree with TRBD1. CDR3 size: 16 residues. The V segment lost 5 bases and the J segment 0 bases; nucleotides outside the gene matches: 8. In germline, CDR1 is MDHEN, CDR2 SYDVKM. The CDR3 loop is CASSAGTGISSYEQYF. The CDR3 DNA is TGTGCCAGCAGTGCCGGGACAGGGATCAGCTCCTACGAGCAGTACTTC.

V gene TRBV29-1 combines with J gene TRBJ2-7; D remains unclear. Germline lookup yields CDR1 SQVTM and CDR2 ANQGSEA. Trimming left V 4 bases short and J 6 bases short, with 10 bases between. CDR3 length: 11 residues. In DNA form, the CDR3 reads TGCAGCGTTGGCCAAGGCGGCGAGCAGTACTTC. As protein: CSVGQGGEQYF.